Presented here are 3 T cell receptor beta chains from one specimen sequenced in a study of regulatory T cells in long-lasting Graves disease (dated by TCRdb to about 2021). The protocol used for the library was multiplex PCR. The data were produced on an Illumina HiSeq 4000. CDR3 regions were amplified by Arm-PCR with iRepertoire HTBI primers to construct TCR beta libraries. TCRdb ran its own pipeline on the public reads, namely fastp trimming at Q25 and MiXCR clone calling, and kept in-frame beta chains. Every distinct CDR3 protein forms one entry, paired with its most common genes and DNA. This sample holds around 250,000 distinct CDR3 sequences; about 19% were observed only once. About 14% of the sample rests with the top ten. The time point label of this sample denotes: newly diagnosed GD, antithyroid drugs for less than 3 months. RNA was extracted from PBMCs in TRIzol for both TCR sequencing and RNA sequencing.

Here the sequenced sample was peripheral blood mononuclear cells (PBMCs), taken at new diagnosis, from a patient treated with antithyroid drugs. The receptors were gathered from a female donor with Graves disease.

For this clonotype: A much larger clone is a single base away; this may be a read error. The V gene is TRBV6-5, the J gene TRBJ2-7, with 7 bases aligning to TRBD2. Germline lookup yields CDR1 MNHEY and CDR2 SVGAGI. The CDR3 consists of 15 residues. The J segment lost 3 bases and the V segment lost 2 bases, leaving 7 bases of the junction unmatched. The CDR3 DNA reads as TGTGCCAGCAGTTACGTCCCGGGACTAATCTACGAGCAGTACTTC. Translated: CASSYVPGLIYEQYF.

This clonotype has ten or more counts. The V and J genes are TRBV2 and TRBJ1-1; TRBD1 matches at 7 bases. This CDR3 is 15 amino acids long. Germline trimming cut 4 bases from V and 6 bases from J; bases unmatched to any gene: 11. Germline lookup yields CDR1 SNHLY and CDR2 FYNNEI. CDR3 residues: CASSGPTGAPSEAFF. DNA for the CDR3: TGTGCCAGCAGTGGGCCTACAGGGGCCCCCTCTGAAGCTTTCTTT.

This clonotype was counted at least ten times. The chain links TRBV11-3 to TRBJ2-3; no clear D gene. Germline V gives CDR1 SGHNT, CDR2 YENEEA. The CDR3 loop spans 14 amino acids. The V gene lost 5 bases and the J gene lost 5 bases, with 14 bases spanning the gap. In DNA form, the CDR3 reads TGTGCCAGCAGCCCCAGCGCCGAACGAGATACGCAGTATTTT. Translation gives CASSPSAERDTQYF. Variable domain in full (rest from reference TRBV11-3 and TRBJ2-3): EAGVVQSPRYKIIEKKQPVAFWCNPISGHNTLYWYLQNLGQGPELLIRYENEEAVDDSQLPKDRFSAERLKGVDSTLKIQPAELGDSAVYLCASSPSAERDTQYFGPGTRLTVL.